Here is one T cell receptor (beta chain) with its context. The data were obtained in a study of technical replicates of blood from a few donors. V dropped 5 bases and J dropped 6; count of bases not matched to a gene: 11. The CDR3 length is 15 residues. Germline values: CDR1 KGHSH, CDR2 LQKENI. The repertoire was sequenced with immunoSEQ multiplex PCR; TCRdb's copy has only in-frame clones and lacks some. Of over 55,000 clones listed, approximately 97% are singletons. Sequencing was performed on T cells isolated from PBMCs. The sequence derives from a human donor in good health. V and J are TRBV18 and TRBJ1-2, with 8 bases identical to TRBD1. CDR3 DNA: TGTGCCAGCTCATCCACCGGGACAGGTATAGATGGCTACACCTTC. Translation gives CASSSTGTGIDGYTF.